Sequencing of this T cell receptor (beta chain) was carried out in a study of blood T cells in healthy people across ages. No fewer than 5.5 micrograms of total RNA were isolated from every sample. The study's findings and limits: The long-lived group displayed more naive CD4+ cells, plus higher diversity, than the aged donors did.

Worth noting for this clonotype: Its antigen is undetermined.

Using a J-beta primer mix together with a sample-barcoded 5' primer, a second PCR was run for roughly 6 to 11 cycles. Each cDNA molecule carried a tag from a template-switch adaptor that contained 12 random nucleotides. TCRdb fed the 5' RACE reads into MiXCR, producing one record per CDR3 protein. The table includes about 1 million distinct CDR3 sequences, around 27% detected once. The sample was also reused in another study, on T cells of mothers and their children. As reported in that work: Each donor was one of three healthy Caucasian mothers or one of their six children.

The TCR was taken from a girl aged 2-10 years in good health. The sample was blood.

Written as DNA, the CDR3 is TGCAGCGTCTCAAGCGCGGGACAGGGGTACTTC. Its protein product is CSVSSAGQGYF. V gene TRBV29-1 combines with J gene TRBJ2-4; 9 bases are a match to TRBD1. The germline CDR1 and CDR2 sequences are SQVTM and ANQGSEA. With 6 bases clipped from V and 15 bases from J, the junction kept 9 bases outside the gene matches. This CDR3 has 11 amino acids.